The subject of this entry is one T cell receptor (beta chain). TCRdb reanalysed the PCR reads using MiXCR and keeps one entry per CDR3 protein. Of some 90,000 distinct CDR3 sequences in the sample, less than 65% were seen once. In germline, CDR1 is SGHNT, CDR2 YENEEA. The CDR3 loop spans 14 amino acids. V was trimmed by 3 bases and J by 3 bases, leaving 11 bases between them. The sample is drawn from a study of CDR3 diversity in severe acne. The TCR originated in a male donor with severe acne vulgaris. The sequencing sample was made of blood. The chain is built from TRBV11-3 and TRBJ2-5; tentative D call: TRBD2 (6 bases). CDR3 sequence: CASSLASVKETQYF. Here the CDR3 DNA reads TGTGCCAGCAGCTTGGCTAGCGTAAAAGAGACCCAGTACTTC.